This T cell receptor (beta chain) came from a study of T cells in Graves' hyperthyroidism and ophthalmopathy. The TCR beta CDR3 regions underwent amplification using RNA transcripts as the source. First-round RT-PCR with HTBI primers amplified the TCR CDR3 region. TCRdb re-analysed the multiplex PCR reads in MiXCR, keeping a single row per CDR3 protein. The sample contains 500,000 to 600,000 distinct CDR3 sequences, 20% of which appear only once. Germline values: CDR1 MDHEN, CDR2 SYDVKM. V lost 5 bases, J lost 5 bases, and 6 bases stayed unmatched. The CDR3 extends over 15 amino acids. Ten or more counts support this clonotype.

The sample comprised blood. The chain links TRBV28 to TRBJ2-1; 10 bases are shared with TRBD2. This clonotype originated in a man aged 35 to 55 with Graves' ophthalmopathy. The CDR3 region has the DNA TGTGCCAGCAGTGGGAGCGGGGGGGCCCACAATGAGCAGTTCTTC. Its protein is CASSGSGGAHNEQFF.